The rows below give T cell receptor beta chains drawn from one sample of a study of post-analysis software for immune sequencing data. MiXCR, applied by TCRdb to the PCR reads, yields one record per CDR3 protein. The repertoire holds approximately 690,000 distinct CDR3 sequences, around 60% seen once, with about 11% in the top ten. Sequenced material: blood. The source is a girl aged 2 to 9 with multiple sclerosis. Each CDR3 is given with its conserved first and last residue. The order of the fields is J gene, clone size, V gene, D gene, CDR3 protein, CDR3 DNA. D genes are given only for firm matches. Where a row states a size, it is once, few, many or the class of an expanded clone; other rows omit it.

J gene: TRBJ2-7; clone size: -; V gene: TRBV20-1; D gene: -; CDR3 protein: CSARSPGRGMYEQYF; CDR3 DNA: TGCAGTGCTAGGTCCCCGGGGCGCGGTATGTACGAGCAGTACTTC
J gene: TRBJ1-1; clone size: few; V gene: TRBV25-1; D gene: -; CDR3 protein: CASSDLQGQTEAFF; CDR3 DNA: TGTGCCAGCAGTGATCTCCAGGGGCAAACTGAAGCTTTCTTT
J gene: TRBJ2-1; clone size: -; V gene: TRBV10-1; D gene: TRBD2; CDR3 protein: CASSDIASGMSNEQFF; CDR3 DNA: TGCGCCAGCAGTGACATAGCTAGCGGGATGAGCAATGAGCAGTTCTTC
J gene: TRBJ2-7; clone size: few; V gene: TRBV29-1; D gene: TRBD1; CDR3 protein: CSVEPGTDSYEQYF; CDR3 DNA: TGCAGCGTTGAACCCGGGACAGACTCCTACGAGCAGTACTTC
J gene: TRBJ1-2; clone size: few; V gene: TRBV29-1; D gene: -; CDR3 protein: CSVELRTGAWSYGYTF; CDR3 DNA: TGCAGCGTTGAACTCAGAACGGGGGCTTGGAGCTATGGCTACACCTTC
J gene: TRBJ1-2; clone size: -; V gene: TRBV11-2; D gene: TRBD1; CDR3 protein: CASSLDQTGANYGYTF; CDR3 DNA: TGTGCCAGCAGCTTAGATCAAACAGGGGCTAACTATGGCTACACCTTC
J gene: TRBJ2-7; clone size: -; V gene: TRBV7-2; D gene: TRBD2; CDR3 protein: CASSPGLAGGREQYF; CDR3 DNA: TGTGCCAGCAGCCCCGGACTAGCGGGAGGGCGAGAGCAGTACTTC
J gene: TRBJ2-4; clone size: -; V gene: TRBV12-3/TRBV12-4; D gene: -; CDR3 protein: CASSWTEAKNIQYF; CDR3 DNA: TGTGCCAGCAGTTGGACGGAAGCCAAAAACATTCAGTACTTC
J gene: TRBJ2-1; clone size: few; V gene: TRBV27; D gene: TRBD1; CDR3 protein: CAAGDRGRNEQFF; CDR3 DNA: TGTGCCGCTGGGGACAGGGGGAGGAATGAGCAGTTCTTC
J gene: TRBJ2-5; clone size: -; V gene: TRBV25-1; D gene: -; CDR3 protein: CASSGMGVETQYF; CDR3 DNA: TGTGCCAGCAGTGGAATGGGGGTGGAGACCCAGTACTTC
J gene: TRBJ1-1; clone size: -; V gene: TRBV5-6; D gene: -; CDR3 protein: CTSSLVTNEAFF; CDR3 DNA: TGTACCAGCAGCTTGGTTACAAATGAAGCTTTCTTT
J gene: TRBJ2-6; clone size: -; V gene: TRBV7-2; D gene: TRBD1; CDR3 protein: CASSRRTGGIAGANVLTF; CDR3 DNA: TGTGCCAGCAGCCGAAGGACAGGGGGTATAGCTGGGGCCAACGTCCTGACTTTC
J gene: TRBJ2-1; clone size: -; V gene: TRBV29-1; D gene: -; CDR3 protein: CSVFHGPGNNEQFF; CDR3 DNA: TGCAGCGTTTTTCACGGGCCCGGGAACAATGAGCAGTTCTTC
J gene: TRBJ2-1; clone size: few; V gene: TRBV20-1; D gene: -; CDR3 protein: CSARMIGGRYTNYNEQFF; CDR3 DNA: TGCAGTGCTAGAATGATAGGCGGGCGTTATACAAACTACAATGAGCAGTTCTTC
J gene: TRBJ2-1; clone size: few; V gene: TRBV6-2/TRBV6-3; D gene: TRBD1; CDR3 protein: CASSYGTVYNEQFF; CDR3 DNA: TGTGCCAGCAGTTACGGGACAGTCTACAATGAGCAGTTCTTC
J gene: TRBJ1-2; clone size: -; V gene: TRBV12-3/TRBV12-4; D gene: -; CDR3 protein: CASSLGGPYGYTF; CDR3 DNA: TGTGCCAGCAGTTTGGGCGGACCCTATGGCTACACCTTC
J gene: TRBJ2-5; clone size: -; V gene: TRBV3-1; D gene: -; CDR3 protein: CASSRPSRETQYF; CDR3 DNA: TGTGCCAGCAGCCGCCCTAGCCGGGAGACCCAGTACTTC
J gene: TRBJ1-2; clone size: -; V gene: TRBV4-1; D gene: TRBD1; CDR3 protein: CASSQDLGDRRNYGYTF; CDR3 DNA: TGCGCCAGCAGCCAAGATCTAGGGGACAGACGAAACTATGGCTACACCTTC
J gene: TRBJ2-1; clone size: -; V gene: TRBV20-1; D gene: TRBD2; CDR3 protein: CSAWTSASYNEQFF; CDR3 DNA: TGCAGTGCCTGGACTAGTGCCTCCTACAATGAGCAGTTCTTC
J gene: TRBJ2-5; clone size: -; V gene: TRBV4-1; D gene: TRBD2; CDR3 protein: CASSRTQTTGLAGEETQYF; CDR3 DNA: TGCGCCAGCAGCCGGACCCAAACCACGGGACTAGCGGGAGAGGAGACCCAGTACTTC
J gene: TRBJ2-1; clone size: -; V gene: TRBV12-3/TRBV12-4; D gene: -; CDR3 protein: CASSPRLRNEQFF; CDR3 DNA: TGTGCCAGCAGCCCCCGGCTTAGAAATGAGCAGTTCTTC
J gene: TRBJ2-1; clone size: -; V gene: TRBV6-6; D gene: TRBD2; CDR3 protein: CASSRGTSGGLYNEQFF; CDR3 DNA: TGTGCCAGCAGTAGGGGGACTAGCGGGGGCCTATACAATGAGCAGTTCTTC
J gene: TRBJ2-7; clone size: few; V gene: TRBV29-1; D gene: TRBD2; CDR3 protein: CSVEDRVSGSTYEQYF; CDR3 DNA: TGCAGCGTTGAAGATCGGGTTAGCGGGAGCACCTACGAGCAGTACTTC
J gene: TRBJ2-3; clone size: once; V gene: TRBV4-3; D gene: -; CDR3 protein: CASSRGLLTDTQYF; CDR3 DNA: TGCGCCAGCAGCCGTGGACTCCTCACAGATACGCAGTATTTT
J gene: TRBJ1-5; clone size: -; V gene: TRBV20-1; D gene: -; CDR3 protein: CSAGGRAEQPQHF; CDR3 DNA: TGCAGTGCGGGCGGGCGGGCGGAGCAGCCCCAGCATTTT
J gene: TRBJ2-1; clone size: -; V gene: TRBV7-3; D gene: TRBD2; CDR3 protein: CASSSLSSGRGGNNEQFF; CDR3 DNA: TGTGCCAGCAGCTCTCTATCTAGCGGGAGGGGGGGCAACAATGAGCAGTTCTTC
J gene: TRBJ2-1; clone size: -; V gene: TRBV3-1; D gene: TRBD2; CDR3 protein: CASSQAVPAGEQFF; CDR3 DNA: TGTGCCAGCAGCCAAGCGGTGCCAGCGGGGGAGCAGTTCTTC
J gene: TRBJ2-7; clone size: few; V gene: TRBV7-9; D gene: -; CDR3 protein: CASSLQGIHEQYF; CDR3 DNA: TGTGCCAGCAGCTTGCAGGGGATCCACGAGCAGTACTTC
J gene: TRBJ2-5; clone size: -; V gene: TRBV4-3; D gene: -; CDR3 protein: CASSQALAETQYF; CDR3 DNA: TGCGCCAGCAGCCAAGCTCTAGCGGAGACCCAGTACTTC
J gene: TRBJ2-5; clone size: -; V gene: TRBV20-1; D gene: -; CDR3 protein: CSARGLRAAQETQYF; CDR3 DNA: TGCAGTGCTAGAGGCCTCCGGGCTGCTCAAGAGACCCAGTACTTC
J gene: TRBJ2-3; clone size: -; V gene: TRBV5-4; D gene: -; CDR3 protein: CASRPRGLFTDTQYF; CDR3 DNA: TGTGCCAGCAGGCCGCGGGGGCTTTTCACAGATACGCAGTATTTT
J gene: TRBJ2-1; clone size: -; V gene: TRBV5-1; D gene: -; CDR3 protein: CASSLADQTGNEQFF; CDR3 DNA: TGCGCCAGCAGCTTAGCGGACCAAACTGGGAATGAGCAGTTCTTC
J gene: TRBJ1-2; clone size: few; V gene: TRBV7-2; D gene: -; CDR3 protein: CASGSPGEIGGYTF; CDR3 DNA: TGTGCCAGTGGGAGTCCAGGAGAGATTGGTGGCTACACCTTC
J gene: TRBJ2-3; clone size: -; V gene: TRBV6-5; D gene: TRBD2; CDR3 protein: CASRASGADTQYF; CDR3 DNA: TGTGCCAGCCGGGCTAGCGGGGCGGATACGCAGTATTTT
J gene: TRBJ2-7; clone size: -; V gene: TRBV3-1; D gene: TRBD2; CDR3 protein: CASSQVSTAGVEQYF; CDR3 DNA: TGTGCCAGCAGCCAAGTAAGCACAGCGGGAGTCGAGCAGTACTTC
J gene: TRBJ2-1; clone size: -; V gene: TRBV29-1; D gene: -; CDR3 protein: CSVGERRWAHEQFF; CDR3 DNA: TGCAGCGTTGGCGAGCGGAGGTGGGCACATGAGCAGTTCTTC
J gene: TRBJ1-2; clone size: -; V gene: TRBV6-2/TRBV6-3; D gene: -; CDR3 protein: CASSYVTSTYTF; CDR3 DNA: TGTGCCAGCAGTTACGTGACGTCTACCTACACCTTC
J gene: TRBJ2-5; clone size: few; V gene: TRBV11-2; D gene: -; CDR3 protein: CASSLRRTPGRGETQYF; CDR3 DNA: TGTGCCAGCAGCTTAAGAAGGACTCCCGGGAGAGGAGAGACCCAGTACTTC
J gene: TRBJ2-2; clone size: -; V gene: TRBV4-1; D gene: TRBD1; CDR3 protein: CASRLLGQGGPGELFF; CDR3 DNA: TGCGCCAGCCGACTACTAGGACAGGGTGGGCCCGGGGAGCTGTTTTTT
J gene: TRBJ2-5; clone size: -; V gene: TRBV3-1; D gene: -; CDR3 protein: CASSRGNLETQYF; CDR3 DNA: TGTGCCAGCAGCCGAGGGAATCTGGAGACCCAGTACTTC
J gene: TRBJ2-1; clone size: -; V gene: TRBV5-1; D gene: -; CDR3 protein: CASSLNSVSSYNEQFF; CDR3 DNA: TGCGCCAGCAGCTTGAATAGCGTCAGCTCCTACAATGAGCAGTTCTTC
J gene: TRBJ2-7; clone size: -; V gene: TRBV20-1; D gene: -; CDR3 protein: CSAPQGGDPYNEQYF; CDR3 DNA: TGCAGTGCCCCCCAGGGCGGAGATCCCTACAATGAGCAGTACTTC
J gene: TRBJ2-5; clone size: -; V gene: TRBV29-1; D gene: -; CDR3 protein: CSVAIGTQEETQYF; CDR3 DNA: TGCAGCGTCGCTATTGGCACCCAAGAAGAGACCCAGTACTTC
J gene: TRBJ2-1; clone size: -; V gene: TRBV6-2/TRBV6-3; D gene: TRBD2; CDR3 protein: CASSSIAGGRDEQFF; CDR3 DNA: TGTGCCAGCAGTTCCATAGCGGGGGGGCGAGATGAGCAGTTCTTC
J gene: TRBJ1-2; clone size: -; V gene: TRBV6-1; D gene: -; CDR3 protein: CASSEVPGGGYTF; CDR3 DNA: TGTGCCAGCAGTGAAGTTCCTGGCGGGGGCTACACCTTC
J gene: TRBJ2-1; clone size: few; V gene: TRBV12-5; D gene: -; CDR3 protein: CASGLVPRPTSNEQFF; CDR3 DNA: TGTGCTAGTGGTTTGGTACCTCGGCCGACCTCCAATGAGCAGTTCTTC
J gene: TRBJ2-1; clone size: -; V gene: TRBV29-1; D gene: -; CDR3 protein: CSVDIQGQNEQFF; CDR3 DNA: TGCAGCGTTGATATCCAGGGGCAGAATGAGCAGTTCTTC
J gene: TRBJ2-1; clone size: few; V gene: TRBV20-1; D gene: -; CDR3 protein: CSASTDYNEQFF; CDR3 DNA: TGCAGTGCTAGTACCGACTACAATGAGCAGTTCTTC
J gene: TRBJ2-3; clone size: -; V gene: TRBV24-1; D gene: -; CDR3 protein: CATSDIASGTDTQYF; CDR3 DNA: TGTGCCACCAGTGATATCGCTAGCGGCACAGATACGCAGTATTTT
J gene: TRBJ1-1; clone size: few; V gene: TRBV20-1; D gene: -; CDR3 protein: CSAPQTTKPEAFF; CDR3 DNA: TGCAGTGCCCCGCAGACGACTAAACCTGAAGCTTTCTTT
J gene: TRBJ2-7; clone size: few; V gene: TRBV12-3/TRBV12-4; D gene: -; CDR3 protein: CASSLGSRTTSYEQYF; CDR3 DNA: TGTGCCAGCAGTTTAGGAAGCCGGACTACCTCCTACGAGCAGTACTTC
J gene: TRBJ2-1; clone size: few; V gene: TRBV20-1; D gene: -; CDR3 protein: CSAGNLRDEQFF; CDR3 DNA: TGCAGTGCCGGGAACCTACGGGATGAGCAGTTCTTC
J gene: TRBJ2-1; clone size: -; V gene: TRBV5-5; D gene: -; CDR3 protein: CASSQLRFYNEQFF; CDR3 DNA: TGTGCCAGCAGCCAGTTGCGCTTCTACAATGAGCAGTTCTTC
J gene: TRBJ1-2; clone size: -; V gene: TRBV7-7; D gene: TRBD1; CDR3 protein: CASSLRRPTGYYGYTF; CDR3 DNA: TGTGCTAGCAGCTTACGTCGGCCGACAGGGTACTATGGCTACACCTTC
J gene: TRBJ1-6; clone size: few; V gene: TRBV20-1; D gene: -; CDR3 protein: CSARGPDYNSPLHF; CDR3 DNA: TGCAGTGCTAGAGGCCCGGACTATAATTCACCCCTCCACTTT